What follows are 21 T cell receptor beta chains derived from one specimen sequenced in a study of T cells after yellow fever vaccination. Each CDR3 protein is one row after TCRdb ran MiXCR on the 5' RACE reads. The top ten clones hold just under 20% of a sample with 250,000 to 400,000 distinct CDR3 sequences, around 4.5% of them seen once. Sequencing used PBMCs, obtained 15 days after the yellow fever booster vaccination. These receptors were taken from a man between 18 and 29 years old who received the YFV17D yellow fever vaccine.

This clonotype was seen ten or more times. This chain connects TRBV5-1 to TRBJ2-7; 11 bases match TRBD2. J gave up 3 bases and V 3 bases, and 5 bases lay outside the gene matches. The CDR3 totals 15 residues. Germline V lookup: CDR1 SGHRS, CDR2 YFSETQ. This CDR3 reads CASSWGTSGSYEQYF. The CDR3 DNA reads TGCGCCAGCAGCTGGGGGACTAGCGGAAGCTACGAGCAGTACTTC.

The rearrangement joins TRBV5-1 to TRBJ2-6; D is undetermined. Germline V CDR1 and CDR2: SGHRS, YFSETQ. The CDR3 runs 15 residues. The germline V and J ends were trimmed by 0 bases and 3 bases, with 7 bases remaining between them. The chain's CDR3 is CASSLAGVGANVLTF. In DNA, the CDR3 is TGCGCCAGCAGCTTGGCTGGGGTTGGGGCCAACGTCCTGACTTTC. The full variable domain, its missing parts supplied by reference TRBV5-1 and TRBJ2-6, is KAGVTQTPRYLIKTRGQQVTLSCSPISGHRSVSWYQQTPGQGLQFLFEYFSETQRNKGNFPGRFSGRQFSNSRSEMNVSTLELGDSALYLCASSLAGVGANVLTFGAGSRLTVL.

This clonotype was observed at least ten times. The V and J genes are TRBV7-2 and TRBJ2-5, with D perhaps TRBD2 (6 bases). Trimming stripped 2 bases from V and 5 bases from J, with 15 bases between. The germline V gene encodes CDR1 SGHTA and CDR2 FQGNSA. The CDR3 is 15 amino acids. The CDR3 DNA reads as TGTGCCAGCAGCTTAAATCCGGGGGTGGAGGAGACCCAGTACTTC. Its translation: CASSLNPGVEETQYF.

This clonotype has a handful of counts. The genes are TRBV6-2 or TRBV6-3 and TRBJ2-7, with D hard to call. CDR1 is MNHEY and CDR2 is SVGEGT in the germline V gene. The CDR3 extends over 14 amino acids. Trimming shortened V by 2 bases and J by 3 bases, and 11 bases separated the two germline ends. The CDR3 sequence: CASSYAGRRYEQYV. The CDR3 DNA sequence: TGTGCCAGCAGTTACGCCGGCAGGCGCTACGAGCAGTACGTC.

The chain combines TRBV7-9 with TRBJ2-5; TRBD2 might be the D (5 bases). CDR1 is SEHNR and CDR2 is FQNEAQ in the germline V gene (reference sequence). The V gene lost 4 bases and the J gene lost 3 bases, with 15 bases spanning the gap. This CDR3 comprises 15 residues. The CDR3 DNA reads TGTGCCAGCAGCTCCCCTGGAGGCAGGAAAGAGACCCAGTACTTC. It encodes CASSSPGGRKETQYF.

This clonotype has at least ten counts. V is TRBV28 and J is TRBJ2-1; the D gene is possibly TRBD2 (6 bases). This CDR3 contains 15 residues. Germline assignment: CDR1 MDHEN and CDR2 SYDVKM. V gave up 8 bases and J gave up 9 bases, with 23 bases separating them. CDR3 coding DNA: TGTGCCAGCCATTCCCTAGCGAGGGTGAGGGGTGAGCAGTTCTTC. Protein product: CASHSLARVRGEQFF.

This clonotype was counted ten times or more. The rearrangement links TRBV27 to TRBJ1-1; a weak D match, TRBD1 (5 bases). This CDR3 is built from 13 residues. Between the trimmed V and J ends, which lost 3 bases and 3 bases, there was a span of 8 bases. Germline lookup yields CDR1 MNHEY and CDR2 SMNVEV (reference sequence). The DNA for the CDR3 is TGTGCCAGCAGTTTTCAGGGCCACACTGAAGCTTTCTTT. Its protein product is CASSFQGHTEAFF.

This clonotype was counted a few times. V gene TRBV5-4 combines with J gene TRBJ2-5; 11 bases align to TRBD1. In germline, CDR1 is SGHNT, CDR2 YYREEE (reference sequence). J was trimmed by 5 bases and V by 4 bases; bases with no gene match: 7. The CDR3 extends over 15 amino acids. The CDR3: CASSPVDRGRETQYF. CDR3 sequence (DNA): TGTGCCAGCAGCCCGGTGGACAGGGGGCGTGAGACCCAGTACTTC. The variable domain in full, with the rest retrieved from reference TRBV5-4 and TRBJ2-5, is ETGVTQSPTHLIKTRGQQVTLRCSSQSGHNTVSWYQQALGQGPQFIFQYYREEENGRGNFPPRFSGLQFPNYSSELNVNALELDDSALYLCASSPVDRGRETQYFGPGTRLLVL.

Ten or more counts support this clonotype. The rearrangement uses TRBV12-3 or TRBV12-4 and TRBJ2-7; tentatively, D is TRBD1 or TRBD2 (5 bases each). The ends were cut back, 5 bases at V and 6 bases at J, with 17 bases in the middle. The CDR3 consists of 14 residues. The CDR3, as DNA: TGTGCCAGCAGTCCTCCGGGACCCCTGTCCGAGCAGTACGTC. Amino acids: CASSPPGPLSEQYV.

The V gene is TRBV28, the J gene TRBJ2-3; TRBD1 aligns across 9 bases. The V gene's germline CDR1 is MDHEN and CDR2 SYDVKM. This CDR3 contains 12 residues. The junction had 1 base not matched to a gene; V was cut back by 6 bases and J by 6 bases. The CDR3, as DNA: TGTGCCAGCAGAGACAGGGGGGATACGCAGTATTTT. As protein: CASRDRGDTQYF.

V usage is TRBV12-3 or TRBV12-4 and J usage is TRBJ1-2; possible D gene TRBD1, 5 bases. Between the trimmed V and J ends, which lost 6 bases and 5 bases, there was a span of 10 bases. The CDR3 has 12 residues. CDR3 in DNA: TGTGCCAGCAGGTTCCGGGGGTATGGCTACACCTTC. This encodes CASRFRGYGYTF.

The chain employs TRBV5-1 and TRBJ2-5, with D possibly being TRBD1 (6 bases). Germline V gives CDR1 SGHRS, CDR2 YFSETQ. The CDR3 extends over 13 amino acids. V was trimmed by 1 base and J by 5 bases, leaving 9 bases between them. CDR3: CASSLNQGETQYF. The CDR3, as DNA: TGCGCCAGCAGCTTGAATCAGGGGGAGACCCAGTACTTC.

In its sample, this clonotype was seen many times. This chain uses TRBV7-9 with TRBJ1-2; D is possibly TRBD1 (5 bases). V was pared by 8 bases and J by 7 bases, with 11 bases between. Germline V gives CDR1 SEHNR, CDR2 FQNEAQ (reference sequence). The CDR3 consists of 11 residues. The CDR3 is CASRREGGYTF. CDR3 nucleotide sequence: TGTGCCAGCCGCAGGGAGGGTGGCTACACCTTC.

A few counts support this clonotype. The chain uses TRBV7-9 and TRBJ2-7; maybe TRBD1 (8 bases). Germline V lookup: CDR1 SEHNR, CDR2 FQNEAQ (reference sequence). This CDR3 is built from 15 residues. The V and J ends lost 5 bases and 6 bases respectively, with 20 bases between them. The CDR3 nucleotides read TGTGCCAGCAGCGGACAGGGAGGGTTCGGGGCCGAGCAGTACTTC. Protein product: CASSGQGGFGAEQYF.

This clonotype was counted between two and nine times. The gene calls are TRBV18 and TRBJ2-1, with D hard to call. The germline CDR1 and CDR2 sequences are KGHSH and LQKENI. Trimming pared 6 bases from V and 5 bases from J, leaving 14 bases between. The CDR3 is made up of 14 amino acids. The CDR3 coding sequence is TGTGCCAGCTCCCCCCAAGCAGGCCACAATGAGCAGTTCTTC. It translates to CASSPQAGHNEQFF.

This clonotype was recorded a few times. The chain uses TRBV30 and TRBJ2-4; possibly TRBD1 or TRBD2 for D (5 bases each). V was cut by 7 bases and J by 6 bases, with 10 bases left in between. Germline CDR1 and CDR2: GTSNPN and SVGIG (reference sequence). This CDR3 has 11 residues. The DNA for the CDR3 is TGTGCCTTTACTAGGGGAAACATTCAGTACTTC. As protein: CAFTRGNIQYF.

This chain links TRBV5-1 with TRBJ2-5; D unclear. Germline V lookup: CDR1 SGHRS, CDR2 YFSETQ. Trimming took off 6 bases at V and 3 bases at J, with 12 bases between the two ends. The CDR3 loop spans 13 amino acids. CDR3 protein: CASNRVGEETQYF. Written as DNA, the CDR3 is TGCGCCAGCAACCGGGTGGGCGAAGAGACCCAGTACTTC.

The chain combines TRBV20-1 with TRBJ2-1; D not certain. There are 14 residues in the CDR3. V was shortened by 3 bases and J by 2 bases, with 11 bases between the two germline ends. The germline gives CDR1 DFQATT, CDR2 SNEGSKA (reference sequence). Here the CDR3 DNA reads TGCAGTGCTAGCCCCCCGGCGACCTACAATGAGCAGTTCTTC. Protein: CSASPPATYNEQFF.

The chain couples TRBV11-2 to TRBJ2-7, with D tentatively TRBD1 (6 bases). Trimming stripped 1 base from V and 0 bases from J, with 10 bases between. This CDR3 spans 15 amino acids. Germline CDR1 and CDR2: SGHAT and FQNNGV. The CDR3 loop is CASSLGGQSSYEQYF. CDR3 nucleotides: TGTGCCAGCAGCTTAGGTGGACAGAGCTCCTACGAGCAGTACTTC.

This clonotype was observed a handful of times. V usage is TRBV27 and J usage is TRBJ1-5; tentative D call: TRBD1 (6 bases). The CDR3 is made up of 15 amino acids. Trimming took 3 bases from V and 7 from J, leaving 16 bases between them. Germline-derived CDR1 and CDR2 are MNHEY and SMNVEV (reference sequence). The CDR3 sequence is CASSFGRGAEQPQHF. Written as DNA, the CDR3 is TGTGCCAGCAGTTTTGGCAGGGGCGCGGAACAGCCCCAGCATTTT.

The chain uses TRBV12-3 or TRBV12-4 and TRBJ2-1; 10 nucleotides agree with TRBD1. The junction had 3 bases not matched to a gene; V was cut back by 1 base and J by 6 bases. The CDR3 runs to 15 residues. CDR3 sequence reads: CASSLEDRGSNEQFF. CDR3 in DNA: TGTGCCAGCAGTTTAGAGGACAGGGGGTCCAATGAGCAGTTCTTC.